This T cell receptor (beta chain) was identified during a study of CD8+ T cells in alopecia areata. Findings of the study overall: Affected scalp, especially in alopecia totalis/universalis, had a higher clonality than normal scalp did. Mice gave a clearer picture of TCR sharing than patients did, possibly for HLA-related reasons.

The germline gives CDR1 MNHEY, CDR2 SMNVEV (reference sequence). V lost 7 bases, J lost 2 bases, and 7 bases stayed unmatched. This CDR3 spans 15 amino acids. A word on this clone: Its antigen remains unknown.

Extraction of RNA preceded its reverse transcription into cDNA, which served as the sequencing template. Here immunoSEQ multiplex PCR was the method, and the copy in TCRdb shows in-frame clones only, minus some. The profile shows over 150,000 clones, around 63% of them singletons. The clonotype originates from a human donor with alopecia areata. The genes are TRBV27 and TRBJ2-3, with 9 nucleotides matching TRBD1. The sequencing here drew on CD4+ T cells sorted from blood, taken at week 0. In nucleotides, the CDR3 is TGTGCCAGCACCCTACAGGGGGCGGACACAGATACGCAGTATTTT. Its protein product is CASTLQGADTDTQYF.